This paragraph covers one T cell receptor beta chain sequence. Its antigen is currently unknown. Trimming took off 1 base at V and 5 bases at J, with 11 bases between the two ends. The CDR3 totals 14 residues. From germline, CDR1 is SGHTA and CDR2 FQGNSA. The source of the sample is a study of cytomegalovirus exposure and HLA in healthy donors. Study-level points and caveats: Presence/absence analysis assumed near-uniform sequencing depth across donors.

Primers for the PCR totalled 60 Vbeta and 13 Jbeta. Clones were read by immunoSEQ multiplex PCR, and TCRdb kept only the in-frame ones, dropping some. This sample yields around 180,000 clones, of which 65% to 85% are seen a single time; around 2% belongs to the top ten. The receptor was derived from a man aged 18-30 years in good health and CMV-seronegative. The genes are TRBV7-2 and TRBJ2-5; D might be TRBD2 (5 bases). Specimen: PBMCs. CDR3 region: CASSLGAEEETQYF. As DNA, the CDR3 is TGTGCCAGCAGCTTAGGGGCGGAGGAGGAGACCCAGTACTTC. The full variable domain, in which reference TRBV7-2 and TRBJ2-5 provide the parts outside the CDR3, is GAGVSQSPSNKVTEKGKDVELRCDPISGHTALYWYRQSLGQGLEFLIYFQGNSAPDKSGLPSDRFSAERTGGSVSTLTIQRTQQEDSAVYLCASSLGAEEETQYFGPGTRLLVL.